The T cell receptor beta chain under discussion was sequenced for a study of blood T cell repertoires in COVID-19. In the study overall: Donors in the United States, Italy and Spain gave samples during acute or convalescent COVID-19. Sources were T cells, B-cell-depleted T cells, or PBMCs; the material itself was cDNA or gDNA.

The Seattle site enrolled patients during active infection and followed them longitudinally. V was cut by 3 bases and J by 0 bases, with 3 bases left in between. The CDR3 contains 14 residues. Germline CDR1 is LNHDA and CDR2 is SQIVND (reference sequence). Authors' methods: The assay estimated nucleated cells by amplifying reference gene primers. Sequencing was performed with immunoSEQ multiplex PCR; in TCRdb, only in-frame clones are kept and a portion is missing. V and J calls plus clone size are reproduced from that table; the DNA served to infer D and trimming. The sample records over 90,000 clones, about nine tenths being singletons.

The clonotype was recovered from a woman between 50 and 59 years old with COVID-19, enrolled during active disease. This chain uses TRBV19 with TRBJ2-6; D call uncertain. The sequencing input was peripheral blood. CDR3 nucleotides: TGTGCCAGTAGTATTTACTCTGGGGCCAACGTCCTGACTTTC. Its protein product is CASSIYSGANVLTF. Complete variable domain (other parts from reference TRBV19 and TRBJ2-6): DGGITQSPKYLFRKEGQNVTLSCEQNLNHDAMYWYRQDPGQGLRLIYYSQIVNDFQKGDIAEGYSVSREKKESFPLTVTSAQKNPTAFYLCASSIYSGANVLTFGAGSRLTVL.